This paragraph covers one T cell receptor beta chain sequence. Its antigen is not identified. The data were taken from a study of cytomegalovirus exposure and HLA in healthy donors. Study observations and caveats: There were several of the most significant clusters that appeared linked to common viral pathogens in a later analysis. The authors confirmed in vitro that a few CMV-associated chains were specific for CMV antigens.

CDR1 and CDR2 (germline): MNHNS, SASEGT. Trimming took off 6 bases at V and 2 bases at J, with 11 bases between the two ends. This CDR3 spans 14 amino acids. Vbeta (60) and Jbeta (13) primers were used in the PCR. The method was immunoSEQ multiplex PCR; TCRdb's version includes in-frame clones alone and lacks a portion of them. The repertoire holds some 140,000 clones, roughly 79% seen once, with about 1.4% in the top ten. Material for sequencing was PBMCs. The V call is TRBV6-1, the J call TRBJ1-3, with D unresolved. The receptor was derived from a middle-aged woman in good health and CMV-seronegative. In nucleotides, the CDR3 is TGTGCCAGCAGCTCGACTAAAACTGGAAACACCATATATTTT. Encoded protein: CASSSTKTGNTIYF.